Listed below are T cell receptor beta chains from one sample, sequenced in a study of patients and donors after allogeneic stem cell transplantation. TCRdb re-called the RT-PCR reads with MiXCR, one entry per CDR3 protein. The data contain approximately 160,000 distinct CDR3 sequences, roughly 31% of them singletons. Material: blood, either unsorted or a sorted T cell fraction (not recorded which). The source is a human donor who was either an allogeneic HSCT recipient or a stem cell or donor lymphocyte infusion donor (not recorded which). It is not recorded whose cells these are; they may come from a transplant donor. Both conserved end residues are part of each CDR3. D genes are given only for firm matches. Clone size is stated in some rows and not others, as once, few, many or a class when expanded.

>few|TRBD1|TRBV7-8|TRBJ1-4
TGTGCCAGCAGCTCGGACAGGTTCAGGCCTAATGAAAAACTGTTTTTT
CASSSDRFRPNEKLFF
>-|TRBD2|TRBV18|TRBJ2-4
TGTGCCAGCTCACAGAGGACTAGCGGGAGGAACATTCAGTACTTC
CASSQRTSGRNIQYF
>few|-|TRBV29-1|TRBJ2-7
TGCAGCGTTGAAATAGGGGCTCCCTACGAGCAGTACTTC
CSVEIGAPYEQYF
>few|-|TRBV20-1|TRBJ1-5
TGCAGTGCGGGAGGGGGATATCAGCCCCAGCATTTT
CSAGGGYQPQHF
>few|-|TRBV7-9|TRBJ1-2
TGTGCCAGCAGCGCCGAGACCCTTGGAGACTATGGCTACACCTTC
CASSAETLGDYGYTF
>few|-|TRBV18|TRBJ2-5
TGTGCCAGCTCACCACCAGGTTTAGAGACCCAGTACTTC
CASSPPGLETQYF
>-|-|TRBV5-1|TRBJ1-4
TGCGCCAGCAGCCTGGGGGCAGCAATGGGAAAACTGTTTTTT
CASSLGAAMGKLFF
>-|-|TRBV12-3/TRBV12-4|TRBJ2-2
TGTGCCAGCAGTTTAGTACCGCTACTGAACACCGGGGAGCTGTTTTTT
CASSLVPLLNTGELFF
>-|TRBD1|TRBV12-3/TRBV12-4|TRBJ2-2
TGTGCCAGCAGTCCTTCCTCCGGGACAGGGGTTGGCGGGGAGCTGTTTTTT
CASSPSSGTGVGGELFF
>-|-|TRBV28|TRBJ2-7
TGTGCCAGCAGTTTAACTCCTCGTTTGAGCTACGAGCAGTACTTC
CASSLTPRLSYEQYF
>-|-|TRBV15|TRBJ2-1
TGTGCCACCAGCAGAGTTCGATATGAGCAGTTCTTC
CATSRVRYEQFF
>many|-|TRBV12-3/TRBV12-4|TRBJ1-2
TGTGCCAGCAGCCCCCTTAGCTATGGCTACACCTTC
CASSPLSYGYTF
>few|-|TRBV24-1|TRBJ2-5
TGTGCCACCAGTGATTATTATGGGACGGACGCGGGGACCCAGTACTTC
CATSDYYGTDAGTQYF
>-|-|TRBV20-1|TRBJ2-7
TGCAGTGCTACCTGGGACATTACCTACGAGCAGTACTTC
CSATWDITYEQYF
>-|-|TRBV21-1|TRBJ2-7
TGTGCCAGCACCCCCGGTAGCGTCGGTCTCTCCTACGAGCAGTACTTC
CASTPGSVGLSYEQYF
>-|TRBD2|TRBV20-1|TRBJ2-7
TGCAGTGCTAGGCCCCTAGCGGCCCCTTCCTACGAGCAGTACTTC
CSARPLAAPSYEQYF
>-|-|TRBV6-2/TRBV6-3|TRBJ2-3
TGTGCCAGCAGTTACGGGGGCGGGACTACCTTAGATACGCAGTATTTT
CASSYGGGTTLDTQYF
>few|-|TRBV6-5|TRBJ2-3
TGTGCCAGCAGTTACGGGATCAGCACAGATACGCAGTATTTT
CASSYGISTDTQYF
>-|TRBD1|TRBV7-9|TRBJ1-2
TGTGCCAGCAGCAAGAGGACAGGGGGCCACTATGGCTACACCTTC
CASSKRTGGHYGYTF
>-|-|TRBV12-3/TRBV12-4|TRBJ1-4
TGTGCCAGCAGCTCTGGGGGTTGGGAAAAACTGTTTTTT
CASSSGGWEKLFF
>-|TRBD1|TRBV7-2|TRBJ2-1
TGTGCCAGCAGCGTCCTACAGGGGGCGCGGGATGAGCAGTTCTTC
CASSVLQGARDEQFF
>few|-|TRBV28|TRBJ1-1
TGTGCCAGCAGTTCTGAATCAGGGCCCATGAACACTGAAGCTTTCTTT
CASSSESGPMNTEAFF
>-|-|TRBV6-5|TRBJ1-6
TGTGCCAGCAGTTACTCGATGAGGCCCTCCTATAATTCACCCCTCCACTTT
CASSYSMRPSYNSPLHF
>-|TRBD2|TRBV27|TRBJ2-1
TGTGCCAGCAGTTCTCCGCCGGGACTAGCGGGAAGAAATGAGCAGTTCTTC
CASSSPPGLAGRNEQFF
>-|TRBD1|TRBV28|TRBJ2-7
TGTGCCAGCAGGCCAGGGACAGTCTACGAGCAGTACTTC
CASRPGTVYEQYF
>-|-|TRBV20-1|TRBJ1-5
TGCAGTGCACCCGGGGGGTCAAACAATCAGCCCCAGCATTTT
CSAPGGSNNQPQHF
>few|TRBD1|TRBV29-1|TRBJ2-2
TGCAGCGTTCGGCGGACAGGGGTTGGAACCGGGGAGCTGTTTTTT
CSVRRTGVGTGELFF
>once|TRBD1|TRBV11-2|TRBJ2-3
TGTGCCAGCAGCTCCCCCCCCGGGACAGGGAGGATAGATACGCAGTATTTT
CASSSPPGTGRIDTQYF
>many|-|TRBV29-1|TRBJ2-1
TGCAGCGTTGGCCCAAATTCCTACAATGAGCAGTTCTTC
CSVGPNSYNEQFF
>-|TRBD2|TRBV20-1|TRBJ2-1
TGCAGTGCTCGTAGGGGACTAGCGATTGGTGAGCAGTTCTTC
CSARRGLAIGEQFF
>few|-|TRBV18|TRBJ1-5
TGTGCCAGCTCACTCAGCGGACGAAATAGCAATCAGCCCCAGCATTTT
CASSLSGRNSNQPQHF
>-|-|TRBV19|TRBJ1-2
TGTGCCAGTACGTTTTACACCTTC
CASTFYTF